These 14 T cell receptor beta chains share one sample of origin, sequenced in a study of shared clonotypes between healthy human individuals. The data were produced by immunoSEQ multiplex PCR, yet TCRdb's version contains in-frame clones alone and is incomplete. The repertoire holds approximately 1.5 million clones, with approximately 98.5% as singletons. Material for sequencing was naive CD4+ T cells sorted from blood. Subset in this sample: CD45RA+ positively selected. The receptors shown here come from a man aged 25-45 years in good health.

The genes are TRBV6-5 and TRBJ2-7, with 7 nucleotides matching TRBD1. CDR3 length: 13 amino acids. Germline CDR1 and CDR2: MNHEY and SVGAGI. V lost 6 bases to trimming and J lost 0 bases; unmatched junction nucleotides: 2. CDR3 nucleotide sequence: TGTGCCAGCAGGGACAGGACCTCCTACGAGCAGTACTTC. It yields the protein CASRDRTSYEQYF.

J is TRBJ2-7 and V is TRBV7-3; D might be TRBD1 (5 bases). V was trimmed by 2 bases and J by 1 base, leaving 9 bases between them. CDR3 length: 14 amino acids. CDR1 is SGHTA and CDR2 is FQGTGA in the germline V gene. CDR3 protein: CASSLSGQSYEQYF. In DNA, the CDR3 is TGTGCCAGCAGCTTATCAGGGCAGTCCTACGAGCAGTACTTC.

J is TRBJ2-2 and V is TRBV19; D gene uncertain. The CDR3 is 16 residues long. CDR1 and CDR2 (germline): LNHDA, SQIVND (reference sequence). Trimming left V 1 base short and J 7 bases short, with 16 bases between. CDR3 sequence (DNA): TGTGCCAGTAGTATAGGGGCCCACGTCGTTGACGGGGAGCTGTTTTTT. Encoded protein: CASSIGAHVVDGELFF.

This sequence joins TRBV5-4 and TRBJ1-5; 9 bases align to TRBD1. V lost 0 bases to trimming and J lost 2 bases; unmatched junction nucleotides: 0. The CDR3 sequence is 15 residues long. Germline-derived CDR1 and CDR2 are SGHNT and YYREEE (reference sequence). The CDR3 loop is CASSLGTGGNQPQHF. The CDR3 coding sequence is TGTGCCAGCAGCTTGGGGACAGGGGGCAATCAGCCCCAGCATTTT. Variable domain in full (rest from reference TRBV5-4 and TRBJ1-5): ETGVTQSPTHLIKTRGQQVTLRCSSQSGHNTVSWYQQALGQGPQFIFQYYREEENGRGNFPPRFSGLQFPNYSSELNVNALELDDSALYLCASSLGTGGNQPQHFGDGTRLSIL.

The chain is built from TRBV18 and TRBJ2-5; no clear D gene. Deletions cut 3 bases from V and 0 bases from J, with 11 bases between. Per the germline V gene, CDR1 is KGHSH and CDR2 is LQKENI. The CDR3 spans 15 residues. This CDR3 reads CASSPWFRDQETQYF. The CDR3, as DNA: TGTGCCAGCTCACCTTGGTTCCGGGACCAAGAGACCCAGTACTTC.

With respect to this clone: The sample carries other DNA sequences with the same CDR3. The rearrangement uses TRBV10-1 and TRBJ2-7; D may be TRBD1 or TRBD2 (5 bases each). Trimming took off 5 bases at V and 0 bases at J, with 8 bases between the two ends. CDR3 length: 13 amino acids. Germline V gene lookup returns CDR1 WNHNN and CDR2 SYGVQD (reference sequence). The CDR3, as DNA: TGCGCCAGCAGTAGGGACCTCTCCTACGAGCAGTACTTC. It specifies CASSRDLSYEQYF.

The genes are TRBV28 and TRBJ2-7; perhaps TRBD2 as D (6 bases). Germline V gene lookup returns CDR1 MDHEN and CDR2 SYDVKM. Trimming cost V 4 bases and J 6 bases, with 19 bases left between them. This CDR3 is built from 15 residues. CDR3 DNA: TGTGCCAGCAGTTCAGCGACAATATGGGGAGGCGAGCAGTACTTC. It is translated as CASSSATIWGGEQYF.

The V call is TRBV18, the J call TRBJ2-6, with 14 bases identical to TRBD2. Germline V lookup: CDR1 KGHSH, CDR2 LQKENI. V was clipped by 4 bases and J by 4 bases; unmatched bases: 3. The CDR3 contains 17 residues. The CDR3 DNA reads TGTGCCAGCTCACAGGGACTAGCGGGAGCGGGGGCCAACGTCCTGACTTTC. Its translation: CASSQGLAGAGANVLTF. Complete variable domain (other parts from reference TRBV18 and TRBJ2-6): NAGVMQNPRHLVRRRGQEARLRCSPMKGHSHVYWYRQLPEEGLKFMVYLQKENIIDESGMPKERFSAEFPKEGPSILRIQQVVRGDSAAYFCASSQGLAGAGANVLTFGAGSRLTVL.

The chain carries TRBV5-4 and TRBJ2-7; D may be TRBD1 (6 bases). The V gene's germline CDR1 is SGHNT and CDR2 YYREEE (reference sequence). The CDR3 totals 14 residues. V lost 4 bases, J lost 3 bases, and 14 bases lay in between. CDR3 sequence reads: CASSQTGLIYEQYF. CDR3 nucleotides: TGTGCCAGCAGCCAAACAGGGTTGATCTACGAGCAGTACTTC. Together with reference TRBV5-4 and TRBJ2-7, the CDR3 gives the full variable domain: ETGVTQSPTHLIKTRGQQVTLRCSSQSGHNTVSWYQQALGQGPQFIFQYYREEENGRGNFPPRFSGLQFPNYSSELNVNALELDDSALYLCASSQTGLIYEQYFGPGTRLTVT.

This clone has a single count. The chain employs TRBV29-1 and TRBJ2-2; tentative D call: TRBD2 (6 bases). Trimming stripped 7 bases from V and 2 bases from J, with 14 bases between. Germline V gene data show CDR1 as SQVTM and CDR2 as ANQGSEA. The CDR3 sequence is 14 residues long. The CDR3 region is CSGLRGTNTGELFF. CDR3 bases: TGCAGCGGTCTCCGCGGGACTAACACCGGGGAGCTGTTTTTT.

The table lists this clone with a count of one. V is TRBV29-1 and J is TRBJ2-1; 10 bases are shared with TRBD1. CDR1 is SQVTM and CDR2 is ANQGSEA in the germline V gene. V shed 8 bases and J 6 bases; nucleotides not matched to a gene: 7. This CDR3 has 13 amino acids. CDR3 in amino acids: CSTRQGASNEQFF. The CDR3 nucleotides read TGCAGCACGCGACAGGGGGCTAGCAATGAGCAGTTCTTC.

The V and J genes are TRBV19 and TRBJ2-3, with no clear D. This CDR3 has 14 amino acids. The ends were cut back, 5 bases at V and 1 base at J, with 10 bases in the middle. Germline V gene sequence: CDR1 LNHDA, CDR2 SQIVND (reference sequence). For the CDR3, the DNA is TGTGCCAGTAGTCTCCTGACTGGCACAGATACGCAGTATTTT. Its translation: CASSLLTGTDTQYF.

This clone has a single count. The rearrangement uses TRBV5-1 and TRBJ2-3; tentatively, D is TRBD1 (5 bases). V lost 2 bases and J lost 2, with 9 bases in between. The CDR3 is 14 residues long. Germline V gene sequence: CDR1 SGHRS, CDR2 YFSETQ. Written as DNA, the CDR3 is TGCGCCAGCAGCTTTCCGGACACCACAGATACGCAGTATTTT. It encodes CASSFPDTTDTQYF.

The rearrangement joins TRBV18 to TRBJ2-5; D is perhaps TRBD2 (6 bases). Germline V gives CDR1 KGHSH, CDR2 LQKENI. This CDR3 region has 16 residues. Trimming stripped 3 bases from V and 2 bases from J, with 16 bases between. DNA of the CDR3: TGTGCCAGCTCACCTGTGGGCGGGGTCCCACAAGAGACCCAGTACTTC. Its translation is CASSPVGGVPQETQYF.